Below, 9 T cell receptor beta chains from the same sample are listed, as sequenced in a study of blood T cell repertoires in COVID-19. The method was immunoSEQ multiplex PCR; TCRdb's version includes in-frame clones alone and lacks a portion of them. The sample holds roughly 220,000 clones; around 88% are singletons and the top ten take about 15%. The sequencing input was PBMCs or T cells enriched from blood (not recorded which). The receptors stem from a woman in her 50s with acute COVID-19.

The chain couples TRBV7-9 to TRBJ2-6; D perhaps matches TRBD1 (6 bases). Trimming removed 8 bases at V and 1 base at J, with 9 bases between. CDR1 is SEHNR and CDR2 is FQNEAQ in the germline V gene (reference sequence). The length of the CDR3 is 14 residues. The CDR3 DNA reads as TGTGCCAGCGCCACAGGGTCTGGGGCCAACGTCCTGACTTTC. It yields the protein CASATGSGANVLTF.

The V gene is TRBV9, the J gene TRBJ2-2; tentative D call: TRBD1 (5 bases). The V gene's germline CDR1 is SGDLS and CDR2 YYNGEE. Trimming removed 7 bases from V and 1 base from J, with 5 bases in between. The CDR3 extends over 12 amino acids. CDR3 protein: CASQGNTGELFF. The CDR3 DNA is TGTGCCAGCCAGGGGAACACCGGGGAGCTGTTTTTT.

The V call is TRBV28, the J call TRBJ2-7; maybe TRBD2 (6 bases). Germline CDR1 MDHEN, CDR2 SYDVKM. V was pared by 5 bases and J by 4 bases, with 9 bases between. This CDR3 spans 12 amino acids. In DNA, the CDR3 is TGTGCCAGCAGTCGGAGGGTTTACGAGCAGTACTTC. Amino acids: CASSRRVYEQYF.

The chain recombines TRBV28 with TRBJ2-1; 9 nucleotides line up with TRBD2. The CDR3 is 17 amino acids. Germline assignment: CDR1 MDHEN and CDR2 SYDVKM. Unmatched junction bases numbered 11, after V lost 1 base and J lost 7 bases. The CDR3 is CASSLLAFAGGGNEQFF. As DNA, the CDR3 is TGTGCCAGCAGTTTATTGGCTTTTGCGGGAGGGGGGAATGAGCAGTTCTTC.

CDR3 residues: CSASPIGVPSNQPQHF. The CDR3 bases are TGCAGTGCTAGTCCCATCGGGGTCCCAAGCAATCAGCCCCAGCATTTT. V is TRBV20-1 and J is TRBJ1-5; no firm D call. This CDR3 is built from 16 residues. Germline lookup yields CDR1 DFQATT and CDR2 SNEGSKA (reference sequence). V lost 3 bases and J lost 1, with 16 bases in between.

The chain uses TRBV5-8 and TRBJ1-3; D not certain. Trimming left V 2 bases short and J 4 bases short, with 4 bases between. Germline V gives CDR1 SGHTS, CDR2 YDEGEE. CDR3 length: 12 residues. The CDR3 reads CASSFLGNTIYF. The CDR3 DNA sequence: TGTGCCAGCAGCTTTCTCGGAAACACCATATATTTT.

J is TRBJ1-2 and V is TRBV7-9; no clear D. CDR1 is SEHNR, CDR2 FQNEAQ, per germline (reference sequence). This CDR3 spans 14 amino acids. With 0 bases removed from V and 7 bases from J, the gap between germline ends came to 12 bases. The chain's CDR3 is CASSLASGGFGYTF. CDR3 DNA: TGTGCCAGCAGCTTAGCCTCGGGAGGGTTTGGCTACACCTTC.

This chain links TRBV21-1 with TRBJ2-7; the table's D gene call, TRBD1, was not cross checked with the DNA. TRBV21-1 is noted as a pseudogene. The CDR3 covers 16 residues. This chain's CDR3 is CASSKSREGGRYEQYF. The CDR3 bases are TGTGCCAGCAGCAAAAGTAGGGAAGGGGGCCGGTACGAGCAGTACTTC.

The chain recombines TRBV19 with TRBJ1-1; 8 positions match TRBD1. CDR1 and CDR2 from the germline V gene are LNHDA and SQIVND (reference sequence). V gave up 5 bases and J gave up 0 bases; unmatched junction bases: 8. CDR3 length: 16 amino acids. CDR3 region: CASSSRGRTMNTEAFF. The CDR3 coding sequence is TGTGCCAGTAGTTCCAGGGGGCGGACAATGAACACTGAAGCTTTCTTT.